Shown below are 32 T cell receptor beta chains from a single sample sequenced in a study of control samples from healthy donors and cancer patients. Repertoires were generated with immunoSEQ multiplex PCR, while TCRdb's copy carries only in-frame clones and drops some. The table lists about 110,000 clones, 90% of them singletons. Material for sequencing was blood. The receptors originated from a human donor in good health. The donor label of this sample is uncertain.

The genes are TRBV25-1 and TRBJ1-1; TRBD1 matches 9 bases. This CDR3 is built from 15 residues. Germline CDR1 MGHDK, CDR2 SYGVNS. Germline trimming cut 5 bases from V and 2 bases from J; bases unmatched to any gene: 6. This CDR3 reads CASSMGQGFNTEAFF. The DNA for the CDR3 is TGTGCCAGCAGTATGGGACAGGGTTTTAACACTGAAGCTTTCTTT.

The chain has TRBV5-8 and TRBJ1-2, with D unclear. Trimming left V 4 bases short and J 5 bases short, with 21 bases between. The CDR3 is 16 residues long. Germline CDR1 reads SGHTS; CDR2 reads YDEGEE. The CDR3: CASSQDRIRWRYGYTF. The CDR3 nucleotides are TGTGCCAGCAGCCAGGACCGAATCAGGTGGAGGTATGGCTACACCTTC.

This chain connects TRBV7-9 to TRBJ1-1, with TRBD1 identical over 8 bases. Losses at the gene ends were 6 bases for V and 5 bases for J; bases not matched to a gene: 5. The CDR3 extends over 13 amino acids. Germline V gives CDR1 SEHNR, CDR2 FQNEAQ (reference sequence). CDR3 DNA sequence: TGTGCCAGCAGTCCAGGGGGCCGTACTGAAGCTTTCTTT. Protein: CASSPGGRTEAFF.

J is TRBJ1-2 and V is TRBV30; D is possibly TRBD1 (6 bases). This CDR3 comprises 13 residues. CDR1 GTSNPN and CDR2 SVGIG come from the germline V gene (reference sequence). Trimming shortened V by 0 bases and J by 8 bases, and 13 bases separated the two germline ends. Written as DNA, the CDR3 is TGTGCCTGGAGTGTACACAGGGTCCCCGGCTACACCTTC. This sequence encodes CAWSVHRVPGYTF.

The V call is TRBV5-8, the J call TRBJ2-6; no reliable D call. The CDR3 length is 18 residues. The germline CDR1 and CDR2 sequences are SGHTS and YDEGEE. V shed 4 bases and J shed 0 bases, with 17 bases lying between them. CDR3 nucleotides: TGTGCCAGCAGCCCCCCCTTAATGTTTAACTCTGGGGCCAACGTCCTGACTTTC. Protein product: CASSPPLMFNSGANVLTF.

This clone showed up just a few times. This sequence joins TRBV2 and TRBJ1-5; D is undetermined. Germline CDR1 is SNHLY and CDR2 is FYNNEI. V shed 5 bases and J shed 5 bases, with 7 bases lying between them. This CDR3 spans 12 amino acids. The CDR3 DNA is TGTGCCAGCAGTATTAGGGATCAGCCCCAGCATTTT. This gives the protein CASSIRDQPQHF.

The chain uses TRBV19 and TRBJ1-2; 9 bases align to TRBD1. Trimming removed 5 bases from V and 3 bases from J; junction bases left unmatched: 4. The CDR3 spans 14 residues. Germline CDR1 and CDR2: LNHDA and SQIVND (reference sequence). The DNA for the CDR3 is TGTGCCAGTAGTCCGGGACAGGGCTACTATGGCTACACCTTC. Protein sequence: CASSPGQGYYGYTF.

The rearrangement uses TRBV28 and TRBJ2-3, with 7 positions matching TRBD2. With V trimmed by 6 bases and J by 2 bases, 8 bases remained unmatched. The CDR3 runs to 15 residues. Germline values: CDR1 MDHEN, CDR2 SYDVKM. The CDR3 sequence: CASSLPTSLTDTQYF. In DNA, the CDR3 is TGTGCCAGCAGCCTCCCGACTAGCCTCACAGATACGCAGTATTTT.

The CDR3 bases are TGTGCCAGCAGTTACGTCGGCCAGCCCCAGCATTTT. Its protein is CASSYVGQPQHF. This chain links TRBV6-6 with TRBJ1-5; D gene ambiguous. Per germline, CDR1 MNHNY and CDR2 SVGAGI (reference sequence). Between the trimmed V and J ends, which lost 2 bases and 7 bases, there was a span of 6 bases. The CDR3 is 12 amino acids.

V and J are TRBV28 and TRBJ2-7; D not certain. This CDR3 has 11 residues. Trimming shortened V by 2 bases and J by 4 bases, and 3 bases separated the two germline ends. Germline-derived CDR1 and CDR2 are MDHEN and SYDVKM. The CDR3: CASSLRYEQYF. The CDR3 DNA follows: TGTGCCAGCAGTTTAAGGTACGAGCAGTACTTC.

The chain uses TRBV7-9 and TRBJ1-5; D is uncertain. The CDR3 is made up of 17 amino acids. Germline V gene data show CDR1 as SEHNR and CDR2 as FQNEAQ (reference sequence). Between the trimmed V and J ends, which lost 5 bases and 0 bases, there was a span of 17 bases. CDR3 coding DNA: TGTGCCAGCAGCCCTGGACGGTCAACCTATAGCAATCAGCCCCAGCATTTT. This translates into CASSPGRSTYSNQPQHF.

The rearrangement links TRBV7-2 to TRBJ2-7; D may match TRBD1 or TRBD2 (5 bases each). The CDR3 contains 14 residues. Trimming cost V 2 bases and J 7 bases, with 15 bases left between them. Germline V lookup: CDR1 SGHTA, CDR2 FQGNSA. CDR3 DNA: TGTGCCAGCAGCTTACTCTTGGGACCTCCAGAGCAGTACTTC. Amino acids: CASSLLLGPPEQYF.

The chain employs TRBV19 and TRBJ2-1; D gene uncertain. The CDR3 covers 14 residues. The V gene lost 1 base and the J gene lost 4 bases, with 8 bases spanning the gap. Germline CDR1 is LNHDA and CDR2 is SQIVND (reference sequence). CDR3 in amino acids: CASSIAVKYNEQFF. For the CDR3, the DNA is TGTGCCAGTAGTATAGCAGTGAAGTACAATGAGCAGTTCTTC.

This chain connects TRBV4-1 to TRBJ2-5; tentatively, D is TRBD1 (6 bases). The CDR3 is 15 amino acids. Looked up from germline, CDR1 is MGHRA and CDR2 is YSYEKL. With 4 bases removed from V and 5 bases from J, the gap between germline ends came to 17 bases. For the CDR3, the DNA is TGCGCCAGCAGCCGCAAGGTGCAGGGGTGGGAGACCCAGTACTTC. Amino acids: CASSRKVQGWETQYF.

This sequence joins TRBV6-2 or TRBV6-3 and TRBJ1-2, with no clear D. Germline values: CDR1 MNHEY, CDR2 SVGEGT. CDR3 length equals 13 residues. The germline V and J ends were trimmed by 4 bases and 2 bases, with 8 bases remaining between them. The CDR3 DNA is TGTGCCAGCAGTTTAAACGCCAACTATGGCTACACCTTC. Translation gives CASSLNANYGYTF.

The CDR3 region has the DNA TGTGCCAGCAGTTCGACAGGGGGGAGAAGGACTGAAGCTTTCTTT. The encoded protein is CASSSTGGRRTEAFF. The chain links TRBV6-5 to TRBJ1-1, with 9 bases matching TRBD1. The CDR3 spans 15 residues. V dropped 4 bases and J dropped 5; count of bases not matched to a gene: 8. Germline V gene lookup returns CDR1 MNHEY and CDR2 SVGAGI.

V and J are TRBV6-6 and TRBJ1-5; D unresolved. V gave up 0 bases and J gave up 7 bases, with 7 bases separating them. The CDR3 has 13 amino acids. The germline CDR1 and CDR2 sequences are MNHNY and SVGAGI (reference sequence). The DNA of the CDR3 is TGTGCCAGCAGTTACTCGAGAGGACAGCCCCAGCATTTT. Amino acid sequence: CASSYSRGQPQHF.

The V and J genes are TRBV5-6 and TRBJ2-7, with TRBD1 matching 9 bases. Germline CDR1 reads SGHDT; CDR2 reads YYEEEE. The CDR3 runs to 13 residues. The J segment lost 4 bases and the V segment lost 5 bases, leaving 4 bases of the junction unmatched. CDR3 in DNA: TGTGCCAGCAGAAAGGGACAGGGATACGAGCAGTACTTC. Protein: CASRKGQGYEQYF. Looking up the rest from reference TRBV5-6 and TRBJ2-7 gives the full variable domain: DAGVTQSPTHLIKTRGQQVTLRCSPKSGHDTVSWYQQALGQGPQFIFQYYEEEERQRGNFPDRFSGHQFPNYSSELNVNALLLGDSALYLCASRKGQGYEQYFGPGTRLTVT.

This clone was seen just once. This sequence joins TRBV7-9 and TRBJ1-1; D not resolved. This CDR3 is 16 amino acids long. With 5 bases removed from V and 2 bases from J, the gap between germline ends came to 18 bases. Germline V CDR1 and CDR2: SEHNR, FQNEAQ (reference sequence). In DNA form, the CDR3 reads TGTGCCAGCAGCCCCTATTCGGCGACGGCTAACACTGAAGCTTTCTTT. Amino acid sequence: CASSPYSATANTEAFF.

The chain recombines TRBV5-5 with TRBJ1-2, with D possibly being TRBD1 (5 bases). Trimming took 1 base from V and 8 from J, leaving 15 bases between them. The CDR3 covers 14 residues. From germline, CDR1 is SGHKS and CDR2 YYEKEE (reference sequence). The CDR3: CASSLPQGDQGYTF. For the CDR3, the DNA is TGTGCCAGCAGCTTGCCGCAGGGAGATCAAGGCTACACCTTC.

The V call is TRBV20-1, the J call TRBJ2-7, with D tentatively TRBD1 (5 bases). V lost 5 bases to trimming and J lost 5 bases, with 10 bases between them. Germline V gives CDR1 DFQATT, CDR2 SNEGSKA (reference sequence). The CDR3 extends over 11 amino acids. The CDR3 region is CSAHSGNEQYF. Here the CDR3 DNA reads TGCAGTGCTCACTCAGGGAACGAGCAGTACTTC.

This clone was seen once. This chain connects TRBV3-1 (or the pseudogene TRBV3-2) to TRBJ1-1; no clear D. V was shortened by 1 base and J by 4 bases, with 13 bases between the two germline ends. The CDR3 length is 15 residues. The germline V gene encodes CDR1 LGHDT and CDR2 YNNKEL (reference sequence). The CDR3 here is CASSQVKGVGTEAFF. Here the CDR3 DNA reads TGTGCCAGCAGCCAAGTAAAAGGCGTCGGCACTGAAGCTTTCTTT.

The rearrangement uses TRBV19 and TRBJ1-2; possibly TRBD1 for D (5 bases). This CDR3 is built from 15 residues. Trimming pared 3 bases from V and 4 bases from J, leaving 15 bases between. The germline gives CDR1 LNHDA, CDR2 SQIVND (reference sequence). This CDR3 is CASSIQGPGSYGYTF. CDR3 DNA: TGTGCCAGTAGTATCCAGGGCCCGGGGAGCTATGGCTACACCTTC.

The chain links TRBV3-1 (or the pseudogene TRBV3-2) to TRBJ1-1, with D possibly being TRBD1 (6 bases). The CDR3 has 13 residues. Germline V lookup: CDR1 LGHDT, CDR2 YNNKEL (reference sequence). Trimming left V 4 bases short and J 5 bases short, with 11 bases between. The CDR3 DNA sequence: TGTGCCAGCAGCCGAGGGGGATCGACTGAAGCTTTCTTT. It specifies CASSRGGSTEAFF.

V is TRBV10-3 and J is TRBJ2-1; 12 bases fit TRBD2. The CDR3 is made up of 15 amino acids. The germline V gene has CDR1 ENHRY and CDR2 SYGVKD. V lost 7 bases to trimming and J lost 4 bases; unmatched junction nucleotides: 5. As DNA, the CDR3 is TGTGCCATCACTTCCGGGACTAGCGGGTACAATGAGCAGTTCTTC. Amino acids: CAITSGTSGYNEQFF.

The chain recombines TRBV5-4 with TRBJ2-7, with D perhaps matching TRBD1 or TRBD2 (5 bases each). Germline loops: CDR1 SGHNT, CDR2 YYREEE (reference sequence). The CDR3 spans 12 residues. V was clipped by 7 bases and J by 3 bases, with 11 bases between them. CDR3: CASFERGYEQYF. In DNA, the CDR3 is TGTGCCAGCTTCGAGAGGGGCTACGAGCAGTACTTC.

The V gene is TRBV5-6, the J gene TRBJ1-5; D may be TRBD1 (5 bases). Trimming pared 1 base from V and 6 bases from J, leaving 14 bases between. The CDR3 contains 15 residues. From germline, CDR1 is SGHDT and CDR2 YYEEEE. Written as DNA, the CDR3 is TGTGCCAGCAGCTTGAGGCAGGGAGGGAGTCAGCCCCAGCATTTT. Encoded protein: CASSLRQGGSQPQHF.

The chain carries TRBV12-3 or TRBV12-4 and TRBJ2-1; D not resolved. Trimming removed 2 bases from V and 5 bases from J, with 7 bases in between. The CDR3 sequence is 13 residues long. The CDR3 region has the DNA TGTGCCAGCAGTTTAAGCCTGAACAATGAGCAGTTCTTC. As protein: CASSLSLNNEQFF.

This clone was counted between two and nine times. The genes are TRBV6-1 and TRBJ1-2; no clear D gene. Germline CDR1 is MNHNS and CDR2 is SASEGT. The CDR3 has 15 amino acids. Trimming left V 2 bases short and J 5 bases short, with 15 bases between. CDR3 amino acids: CASSEYPVPQYGYTF. Written as DNA, the CDR3 is TGTGCCAGCAGTGAATACCCCGTTCCCCAATATGGCTACACCTTC.

The V call is TRBV6-6, the J call TRBJ2-3; D might be TRBD2 (6 bases). The CDR3 has 15 residues. V was shortened by 9 bases and J by 0 bases, with 16 bases between the two germline ends. Germline-derived CDR1 and CDR2 are MNHNY and SVGAGI (reference sequence). The CDR3 loop is CASRRQDYSTDTQYF. The DNA of the CDR3 is TGTGCCAGTCGTCGGCAGGACTATAGCACAGATACGCAGTATTTT.

V and J are TRBV9 and TRBJ1-2; 10 nucleotides align to TRBD1. This CDR3 region has 14 residues. Germline V gives CDR1 SGDLS, CDR2 YYNGEE. V shed 3 bases, J shed 5 bases, and the junction held 4 bases outside the gene matches. CDR3 sequence reads: CASSEGDRGYGYTF. CDR3 nucleotide sequence: TGTGCCAGCAGCGAGGGGGACAGGGGATATGGCTACACCTTC.

The V gene is TRBV12-3 or TRBV12-4, the J gene TRBJ2-4; D remains unclear. This CDR3 has 12 amino acids. V was clipped by 0 bases and J by 6 bases, with 3 bases between them. This CDR3 is CASSLARNIQYF. CDR3 nucleotides: TGTGCCAGCAGTTTAGCTAGAAACATTCAGTACTTC.